The source of this TCR beta chain is a study of shared clonotypes between healthy human individuals. Turning to the study itself: The study drew on a couple of women and a few men aged 18 to 49 as donors.

Only Caucasian adults living in Nashville, Tennessee made up the donor group. CD4+ cell separation produced CD45RA+ naive and CD45RA-negative memory subsets. With regard to this clone: Its antigen is not known. A much bigger clone sits one base away, suggesting this may be a read error.

Using immunoSEQ multiplex PCR, the repertoire was profiled, and TCRdb retains in-frame clones only, with some absent. This table holds about 340,000 clones, less than 85% found once. Study observations and caveats: It was observed that 5% to 6% of naive CD4 clonotypes were shared across several donors.

This TCR was sampled from a man under 40 in good health. Sequencing was performed on memory CD4+ T cells sorted from blood. The subset: CD45RA-negative fraction.

CDR3 nucleotides: TGTGCCAGCAGCCCGGGACTAGCGGGAGCGGGCACCGGGGAGCTGTTTTTT. This codes for CASSPGLAGAGTGELFF. The chain combines TRBV11-3 with TRBJ2-2; 14 nucleotides agree with TRBD2. The CDR3 is 17 amino acids. Per germline, CDR1 SGHNT and CDR2 YENEEA. The V gene end was trimmed by 5 bases and the J gene end by 4 bases; junction bases not matched to a gene: 6.